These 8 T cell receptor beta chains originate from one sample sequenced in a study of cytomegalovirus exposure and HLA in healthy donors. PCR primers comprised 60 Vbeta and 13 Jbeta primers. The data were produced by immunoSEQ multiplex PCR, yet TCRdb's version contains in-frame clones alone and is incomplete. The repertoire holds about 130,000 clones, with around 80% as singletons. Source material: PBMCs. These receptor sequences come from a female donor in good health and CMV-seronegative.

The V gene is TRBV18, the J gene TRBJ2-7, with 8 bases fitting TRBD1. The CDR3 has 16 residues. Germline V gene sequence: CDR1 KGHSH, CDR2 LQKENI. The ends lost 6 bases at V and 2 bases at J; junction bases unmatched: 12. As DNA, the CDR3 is TGTGCCAGCTCTCCGAACCTCGGGACAGGACCCTACGAGCAGTACTTC. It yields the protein CASSPNLGTGPYEQYF.

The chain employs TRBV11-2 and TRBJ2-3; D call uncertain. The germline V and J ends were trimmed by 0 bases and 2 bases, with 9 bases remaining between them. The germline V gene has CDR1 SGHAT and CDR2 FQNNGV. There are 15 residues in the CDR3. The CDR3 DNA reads TGTGCCAGCAGCTTAGAGTTGCAGGTCACAGATACGCAGTATTTT. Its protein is CASSLELQVTDTQYF.

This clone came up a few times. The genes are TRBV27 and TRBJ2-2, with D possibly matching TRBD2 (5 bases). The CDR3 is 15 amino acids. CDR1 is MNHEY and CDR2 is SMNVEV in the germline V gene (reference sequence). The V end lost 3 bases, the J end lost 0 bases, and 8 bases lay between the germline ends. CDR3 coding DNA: TGTGCCAGCAGTTTCGGGGAACCGAACACCGGGGAGCTGTTTTTT. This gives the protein CASSFGEPNTGELFF.

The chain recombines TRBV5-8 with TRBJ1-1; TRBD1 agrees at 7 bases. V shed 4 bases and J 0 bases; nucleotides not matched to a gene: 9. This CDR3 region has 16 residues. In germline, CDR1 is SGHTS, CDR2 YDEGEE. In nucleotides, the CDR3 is TGTGCCAGCAGCCCCCAACCGACAGGGATGAACACTGAAGCTTTCTTT. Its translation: CASSPQPTGMNTEAFF.

The CDR3 DNA reads TGTGCCACCAGCAGAGCTAGCAGGGGTCTGAAGACCTACGAGCAGTACTTC. Its protein product is CATSRASRGLKTYEQYF. The chain couples TRBV15 to TRBJ2-7; TRBD1 is a possible D gene (6 bases). The germline CDR1 and CDR2 sequences are LNHNV and YYDKDF (reference sequence). V was pared by 1 base and J by 2 bases, with 18 bases between. There are 17 residues in the CDR3.

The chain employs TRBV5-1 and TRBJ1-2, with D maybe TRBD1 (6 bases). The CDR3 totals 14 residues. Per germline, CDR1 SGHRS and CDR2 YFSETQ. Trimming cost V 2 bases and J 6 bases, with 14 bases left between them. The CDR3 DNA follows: TGCGCCAGCAGCTTCGAGACAGGCTTTAATGGCTACACCTTC. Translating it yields CASSFETGFNGYTF.

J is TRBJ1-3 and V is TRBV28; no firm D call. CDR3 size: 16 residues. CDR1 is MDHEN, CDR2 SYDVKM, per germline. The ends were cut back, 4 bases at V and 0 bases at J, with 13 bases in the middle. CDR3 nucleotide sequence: TGTGCCAGCAGTTCACACCTAGGTAGCTCTGGAAACACCATATATTTT. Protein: CASSSHLGSSGNTIYF.

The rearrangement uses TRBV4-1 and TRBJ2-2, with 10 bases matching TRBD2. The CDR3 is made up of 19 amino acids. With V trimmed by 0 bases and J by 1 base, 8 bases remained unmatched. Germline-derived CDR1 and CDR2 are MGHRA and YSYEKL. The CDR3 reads CASSQELAGYVLNTGELFF. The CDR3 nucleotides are TGCGCCAGCAGCCAAGAACTAGCGGGGTATGTTTTGAACACCGGGGAGCTGTTTTTT.